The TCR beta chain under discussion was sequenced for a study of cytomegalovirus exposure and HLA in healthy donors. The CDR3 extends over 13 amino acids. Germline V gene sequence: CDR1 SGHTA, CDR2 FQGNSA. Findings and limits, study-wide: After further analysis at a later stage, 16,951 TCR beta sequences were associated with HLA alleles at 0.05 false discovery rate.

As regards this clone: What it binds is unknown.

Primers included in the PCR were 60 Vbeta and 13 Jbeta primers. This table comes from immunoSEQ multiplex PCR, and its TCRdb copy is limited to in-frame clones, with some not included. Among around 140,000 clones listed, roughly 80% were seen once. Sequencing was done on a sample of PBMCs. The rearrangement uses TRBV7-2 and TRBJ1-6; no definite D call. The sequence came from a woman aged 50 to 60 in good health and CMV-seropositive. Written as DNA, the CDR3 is TGTGCATACAGAAGCTCCTATAATTCACCCCTCCACTTT. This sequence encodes CAYRSSYNSPLHF.